The 28 T cell receptor beta chains reported below all come from one sample, sequenced in a study of T cell responses to AZD1222 COVID-19 vaccine. Profiling relied on immunoSEQ multiplex PCR, and the TCRdb table lists in-frame clones only, not all of them. The sample lists about 180,000 clones; approximately 92% were seen once. The source was peripheral blood, collected 28 days after the second dose of the MenACWY control vaccine. The receptors stem from an adult who received the MenACWY meningococcal vaccine as a control.

The J gene is TRBJ1-2, the V gene TRBV9, with D perhaps TRBD1 (5 bases). The V and J ends lost 6 bases and 9 bases respectively, with 12 bases between them. Germline assignment: CDR1 SGDLS and CDR2 YYNGEE. This CDR3 spans 11 amino acids. For the CDR3, the DNA is TGTGCCAGCAACCAGGGTCTGCGCTACACCTTC. It translates to CASNQGLRYTF.

The J gene is TRBJ1-5, the V gene TRBV7-9, with D hard to call. In germline, CDR1 is SEHNR, CDR2 FQNEAQ (reference sequence). The CDR3 extends over 13 amino acids. The V gene lost 4 bases and the J gene lost 4 bases, with 8 bases spanning the gap. The CDR3 nucleotides read TGTGCCAGCAGCTCTTACAGAAATCAGCCCCAGCATTTT. It is translated as CASSSYRNQPQHF.

This clone was seen just once. J is TRBJ1-5 and V is TRBV19; D is unresolved. The V gene's germline CDR1 is LNHDA and CDR2 SQIVND (reference sequence). V lost 9 bases, J lost 4 bases, and 16 bases lay in between. The CDR3 consists of 14 residues. The CDR3, as DNA: TGTGCCAGCATACCCATCGGGGAAAATCAGCCCCAGCATTTT. It specifies CASIPIGENQPQHF.

This clone occurred once. This rearrangement joins TRBV9 to TRBJ2-1, with TRBD2 matching 16 bases. The CDR3 extends over 16 amino acids. V gave up 4 bases and J gave up 9 bases; unmatched junction bases: 7. Germline V gives CDR1 SGDLS, CDR2 YYNGEE. The CDR3 loop reads CASSIGTSGGAGEQFF. For the CDR3, the DNA is TGTGCCAGCAGCATCGGGACTAGCGGGGGGGCCGGTGAGCAGTTCTTC.

This clone appeared a single time. This chain's CDR3 is CASSLLAGGRDEQFF. In DNA form, the CDR3 reads TGTGCCAGCAGCTTACTAGCGGGGGGAAGGGATGAGCAGTTCTTC. J is TRBJ2-1 and V is TRBV11-3, with 11 bases identical to TRBD2. V shed 2 bases and J 8 bases; nucleotides not matched to a gene: 5. CDR3 length: 15 amino acids. Germline CDR1 SGHNT, CDR2 YENEEA.

V usage is TRBV30 and J usage is TRBJ2-3, with 8 bases aligning to TRBD2. V shed 8 bases, J shed 4 bases, and the junction held 2 bases outside the gene matches. Germline-derived CDR1 and CDR2 are GTSNPN and SVGIG (reference sequence). The CDR3 is 11 amino acids. DNA of the CDR3: TGTGCCAGAGCGGGGGCAGATACGCAGTATTTT. It is translated as CARAGADTQYF.

The sample holds one count of this clone. This chain's CDR3 is CASSADLYEQYF. CDR3 in DNA: TGTGCCAGCAGCGCGGACCTCTACGAGCAGTACTTC. V usage is TRBV9 and J usage is TRBJ2-7; D remains unclear. The CDR3 is made up of 12 amino acids. With 3 bases removed from V and 3 bases from J, the gap between germline ends came to 7 bases. Germline CDR1 and CDR2: SGDLS and YYNGEE.

V usage is TRBV23-1 and J usage is TRBJ1-1; weak D call: TRBD1 (5 bases). TRBV23-1 is recorded as an ORF, its role being uncertain. The V end lost 3 bases, the J end lost 5 bases, and 16 bases lay between the germline ends. This CDR3 comprises 15 residues. The CDR3 loop reads CASSQGEPWRTEAFF. The CDR3 region has the DNA TGCGCCAGCAGTCAGGGGGAACCATGGAGGACTGAAGCTTTCTTT.

The J gene is TRBJ1-5, the V gene TRBV4-1, with D perhaps TRBD1 (5 bases). The CDR3 runs 15 residues. Trimming cost V 0 bases and J 4 bases, with 10 bases left between them. Germline-derived CDR1 and CDR2 are MGHRA and YSYEKL. The CDR3 region is CASSQDGGFNQPQHF. The CDR3, as DNA: TGCGCCAGCAGCCAAGATGGGGGGTTTAATCAGCCCCAGCATTTT.

This clone was recorded a few times. V usage is TRBV6-5 and J usage is TRBJ1-3, with 7 bases that match TRBD1. V was clipped by 2 bases and J by 2 bases; unmatched bases: 3. The germline V gene encodes CDR1 MNHEY and CDR2 SVGAGI. The CDR3 is 15 residues long. The chain's CDR3 is CASSYGGGPGNTIYF. The CDR3 bases are TGTGCCAGCAGTTACGGAGGGGGCCCTGGAAACACCATATATTTT.

In its sample, this clone was seen once. The chain recombines TRBV6-5 with TRBJ2-3; 9 nucleotides match TRBD2. The CDR3 runs 14 residues. Germline CDR1 is MNHEY and CDR2 is SVGAGI. Trimming removed 8 bases from V and 3 bases from J; junction bases left unmatched: 6. The CDR3 DNA reads as TGTGCCAGCGTGCCTAGCGGGAAAACAGATACGCAGTATTTT. It translates to CASVPSGKTDTQYF.

This chain connects TRBV6-1 to TRBJ1-5; no clear D. The germline V gene encodes CDR1 MNHNS and CDR2 SASEGT. The CDR3 is 14 residues long. Between the trimmed V and J ends, which lost 3 bases and 7 bases, there was a span of 13 bases. In nucleotides, the CDR3 is TGTGCCAGCAGTGAGCATGGACGGCGGCAGCCCCAGCATTTT. Translation: CASSEHGRRQPQHF.

This rearrangement joins TRBV4-1 to TRBJ1-2; perhaps TRBD1 as D (6 bases). Trimming removed 0 bases at V and 7 bases at J, with 15 bases between. Germline V gene lookup returns CDR1 MGHRA and CDR2 YSYEKL. CDR3 size: 15 residues. CDR3 DNA sequence: TGCGCCAGCAGCCAAGAAGGGACATCCGGGCGTGGCTACACCTTC. It yields the protein CASSQEGTSGRGYTF.

This chain connects TRBV12-3 or TRBV12-4 to TRBJ1-1, with 8 bases matching TRBD1. Trimming took 6 bases from V and 3 from J; bases not matched to a gene: 3. This CDR3 contains 13 residues. The CDR3 loop reads CASSPDRDTEAFF. The CDR3 DNA sequence: TGTGCCAGCAGCCCGGACAGGGACACTGAAGCTTTCTTT.

As DNA, the CDR3 is TGCGCCAGCAGCTTAGATTGGAGGTCCTACAATGAGCAGTTCTTC. Protein product: CASSLDWRSYNEQFF. The chain is built from TRBV5-1 and TRBJ2-1; maybe TRBD2 (5 bases). The CDR3 totals 15 residues. With 2 bases removed from V and 1 base from J, the gap between germline ends came to 10 bases. CDR1 and CDR2 from the germline V gene are SGHRS and YFSETQ.

The chain is built from TRBV5-8 and TRBJ2-7; TRBD2 is a possible D gene (6 bases). The CDR3 has 15 residues. From germline, CDR1 is SGHTS and CDR2 YDEGEE. Trimming shortened V by 3 bases and J by 4 bases, and 17 bases separated the two germline ends. This CDR3 reads CASSYGTLAMYEQYF. CDR3 coding DNA: TGTGCCAGCAGCTATGGGACTTTGGCCATGTACGAGCAGTACTTC. The whole variable domain, filled in from reference TRBV5-8 and TRBJ2-7, reads EAGVTQSPTHLIKTRGQQATLRCSPISGHTSVYWYQQALGLGLQFLLWYDEGEERNRGNFPPRFSGRQFPNYSSELNVNALELEDSALYLCASSYGTLAMYEQYFGPGTRLTVT.

This clone is a singleton in its sample. The rearrangement links TRBV3-1 (or the pseudogene TRBV3-2) to TRBJ1-5; a possible D gene is TRBD1 (5 bases). The CDR3 covers 16 residues. CDR1 and CDR2 (germline): LGHDT, YNNKEL (reference sequence). V lost 0 bases, J lost 4 bases, and 13 bases lay in between. DNA of the CDR3: TGTGCCAGCAGCCAAGATGACGGGGCGGGGAATCAGCCCCAGCATTTT. It yields the protein CASSQDDGAGNQPQHF.

The J gene is TRBJ1-2, the V gene TRBV7-2; D may be TRBD1 (5 bases). The germline gives CDR1 SGHTA, CDR2 FQGNSA. CDR3 length equals 17 residues. The V end was cut by 2 bases, the J end by 4 bases, with 20 bases between. This chain's CDR3 is CASSLQGAGTGSYGYTF. As DNA, the CDR3 is TGTGCCAGCAGCTTACAGGGTGCGGGTACCGGAAGCTATGGCTACACCTTC.

This sequence joins TRBV30 and TRBJ1-5; TRBD1 might be the D (6 bases). The CDR3 totals 14 residues. Germline CDR1 GTSNPN, CDR2 SVGIG (reference sequence). Trimming shortened V by 4 bases and J by 2 bases, and 12 bases separated the two germline ends. The CDR3 nucleotides are TGTGCCTGGACTCTACAGGGCGGCAATCAGCCCCAGCATTTT. Amino acids: CAWTLQGGNQPQHF.

The V gene is TRBV18, the J gene TRBJ1-6; D is undetermined. The CDR3 covers 14 residues. Germline values: CDR1 KGHSH, CDR2 LQKENI. The V and J ends lost 2 bases and 12 bases respectively, with 14 bases between them. The DNA of the CDR3 is TGTGCCAGCTCACCAGGTTCGGGGATAGTACCCCTCCACTTT. Translated: CASSPGSGIVPLHF.

The rearrangement links TRBV7-9 to TRBJ2-2; D uncertain. The CDR3 has 13 amino acids. V lost 3 bases to trimming and J lost 6 bases, with 8 bases between them. Per the germline V gene, CDR1 is SEHNR and CDR2 is FQNEAQ (reference sequence). CDR3 in DNA: TGTGCCAGCAGCTTTACTCCTTCCGGGGAGCTGTTTTTT. This translates into CASSFTPSGELFF.

The gene calls are TRBV5-1 and TRBJ1-2; tentative D call: TRBD1 (6 bases). In germline, CDR1 is SGHRS, CDR2 YFSETQ. CDR3 length: 14 amino acids. V lost 3 bases and J 7 bases, leaving 16 bases between the germline ends. The CDR3 nucleotides read TGCGCCAGCAGCTCAGGACAGAAGAAGACTGGCTACACCTTC. Translation: CASSSGQKKTGYTF.

The chain uses TRBV3-1 (or the pseudogene TRBV3-2) and TRBJ1-1; D might be TRBD1 (5 bases). This CDR3 contains 17 residues. Trimming shortened V by 4 bases and J by 0 bases, and 18 bases separated the two germline ends. Looked up from germline, CDR1 is LGHDT and CDR2 is YNNKEL (reference sequence). The DNA of the CDR3 is TGTGCCAGCAGCCTCGTGAGGGTTTGGGGCATGAACACTGAAGCTTTCTTT. It is translated as CASSLVRVWGMNTEAFF.

The rearrangement uses TRBV27 and TRBJ1-2, with a tentative D call TRBD1 (5 bases). The CDR3 covers 16 residues. V lost 5 bases and J lost 3, with 19 bases in between. Looked up from germline, CDR1 is MNHEY and CDR2 is SMNVEV (reference sequence). The CDR3 coding sequence is TGTGCCAGCAGTGAATATGACAGAGGACTCGACTATGGCTACACCTTC. This translates into CASSEYDRGLDYGYTF.

The genes are TRBV11-2 and TRBJ2-1; TRBD1 agrees at 8 bases. The germline V gene encodes CDR1 SGHAT and CDR2 FQNNGV. The CDR3 totals 16 residues. V trimming: 3 bases; J trimming: 5 bases; junction bases outside the gene matches: 9. CDR3 coding DNA: TGTGCCAGCAGCTTGTTACGGGACAGGACCAACAATGAGCAGTTCTTC. Its translation is CASSLLRDRTNNEQFF.

The V gene is TRBV18, the J gene TRBJ1-1; maybe TRBD1 (6 bases). V lost 3 bases and J 4 bases, leaving 15 bases between the germline ends. Germline V gives CDR1 KGHSH, CDR2 LQKENI. The CDR3 contains 15 residues. CDR3 bases: TGTGCCAGCTCACCGGGGACACTCTCAGGCACTGAAGCTTTCTTT. Its protein product is CASSPGTLSGTEAFF.

This clone was seen a single time. The chain is built from TRBV4-1 and TRBJ1-1; D is perhaps TRBD1 (5 bases). V lost 0 bases to trimming and J lost 10 bases, with 12 bases between them. This CDR3 spans 13 amino acids. Germline loops: CDR1 MGHRA, CDR2 YSYEKL. As DNA, the CDR3 is TGCGCCAGCAGCCAAGAAGAAGGGGCGCGAGCTTTCTTT. Amino acid sequence: CASSQEEGARAFF.

The chain joins TRBV9 to TRBJ2-1; weak D call: TRBD1 (7 bases). The V end was cut by 6 bases, the J end by 2 bases, with 15 bases between. The V gene's germline CDR1 is SGDLS and CDR2 YYNGEE. The CDR3 length is 15 residues. The chain's CDR3 is CASNSAGTAYNEQFF. The CDR3 DNA sequence: TGTGCCAGCAACTCCGCGGGGACAGCCTACAATGAGCAGTTCTTC.